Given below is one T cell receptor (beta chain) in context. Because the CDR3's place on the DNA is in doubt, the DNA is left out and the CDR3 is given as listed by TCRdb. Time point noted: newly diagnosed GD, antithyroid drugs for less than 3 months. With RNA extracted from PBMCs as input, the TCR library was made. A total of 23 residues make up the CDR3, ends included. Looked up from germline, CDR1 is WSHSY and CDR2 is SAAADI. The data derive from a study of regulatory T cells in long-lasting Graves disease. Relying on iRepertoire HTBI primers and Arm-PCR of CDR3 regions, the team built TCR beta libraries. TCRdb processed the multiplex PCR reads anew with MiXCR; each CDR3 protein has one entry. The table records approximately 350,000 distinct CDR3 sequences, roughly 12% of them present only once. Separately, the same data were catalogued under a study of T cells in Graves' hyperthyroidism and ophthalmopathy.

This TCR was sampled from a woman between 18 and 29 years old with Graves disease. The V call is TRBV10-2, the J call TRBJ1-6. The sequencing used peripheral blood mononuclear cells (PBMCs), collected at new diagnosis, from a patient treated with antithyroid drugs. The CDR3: CPNEDYSYEQYVGPSSYNSPLHF.